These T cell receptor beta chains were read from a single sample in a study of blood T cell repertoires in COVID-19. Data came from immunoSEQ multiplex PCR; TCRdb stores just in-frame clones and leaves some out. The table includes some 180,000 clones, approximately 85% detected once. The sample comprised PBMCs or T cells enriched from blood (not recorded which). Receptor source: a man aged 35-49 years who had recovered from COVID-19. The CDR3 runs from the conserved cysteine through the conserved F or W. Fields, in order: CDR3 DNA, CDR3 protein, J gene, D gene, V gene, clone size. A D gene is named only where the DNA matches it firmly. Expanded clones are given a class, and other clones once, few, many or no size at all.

DNA: TGTGCCAGCAGCCAATTGGGACTAGCGGGAGGATTTGAGCAGTTCTTC
CDR3: CASSQLGLAGGFEQFF
J: TRBJ2-1
D: TRBD2
V: TRBV4-2
size: .

DNA: TGTGCCAGCAGCCGGATCCCAGGACCCCTCCACTTT
CDR3: CASSRIPGPLHF
J: TRBJ1-6
D: .
V: TRBV27
size: few

DNA: TGTGCCAGCAGCCAGAATCGAGGGCCAGATACGCAGTATTTT
CDR3: CASSQNRGPDTQYF
J: TRBJ2-3
D: .
V: TRBV3-1/TRBV3-2
size: .

DNA: TGTGCCAGTAGTAAGACAGGGTTCGACGGCTACACCTTC
CDR3: CASSKTGFDGYTF
J: TRBJ1-2
D: TRBD1
V: TRBV19
size: few

DNA: TGTGCCAGCAGCTTGCAGGCTACTGGAAACACCATATATTTT
CDR3: CASSLQATGNTIYF
J: TRBJ1-3
D: .
V: TRBV3-1/TRBV3-2
size: .

DNA: TGTGCCAGCTCACAGGGGGCGAAGCGCCAGCCCCAGCATTTT
CDR3: CASSQGAKRQPQHF
J: TRBJ1-5
D: TRBD1
V: TRBV18
size: .

DNA: TGTGCCTTAACACCGGGCTACACCTTC
CDR3: CALTPGYTF
J: TRBJ1-2
D: .
V: TRBV30
size: .

DNA: TGTGCCAGCAGCGGCGACAGGGGAATCATTGGAGAACTGTTTTTT
CDR3: CASSGDRGIIGELFF
J: TRBJ1-4
D: TRBD1
V: TRBV9
size: .

DNA: TGTGCCACCAGCAGAGACGACGGGGGTTTGGATGGCTACACCTTC
CDR3: CATSRDDGGLDGYTF
J: TRBJ1-2
D: .
V: TRBV15
size: few

DNA: TGTGCCAGCAGCTCCGGGACTAGCGGGAGGGCCTTTGATACGCAGTATTTT
CDR3: CASSSGTSGRAFDTQYF
J: TRBJ2-3
D: TRBD2
V: TRBV7-2
size: .

DNA: TGTGCTAGCAGCTTAGACCGCCACAGGGGGCAAGGCACCGGGGAGCTGTTTTTT
CDR3: CASSLDRHRGQGTGELFF
J: TRBJ2-2
D: TRBD1
V: TRBV7-7
size: .

DNA: TGTGCCAGCAGTCCTAGGCCAGGCACAGATACGCAGTATTTT
CDR3: CASSPRPGTDTQYF
J: TRBJ2-3
D: .
V: TRBV6-5
size: .

DNA: TGCGCCAGCAGCGTAGGACAAGCAACTAATGAAAAACTGTTTTTT
CDR3: CASSVGQATNEKLFF
J: TRBJ1-4
D: .
V: TRBV5-1
size: .

DNA: TGTGCCAGCAGCGAGAGCGGGAGAACATCCTACGAGCAGTACTTC
CDR3: CASSESGRTSYEQYF
J: TRBJ2-7
D: .
V: TRBV21-1
size: .

DNA: TGTGCCAGCAGCCAAGGCGGTAGAAGTCAGCCCCAGCATTTT
CDR3: CASSQGGRSQPQHF
J: TRBJ1-5
D: .
V: TRBV3-1/TRBV3-2
size: few

DNA: TGTGCCAGCTCAACCCTGCCGGGGGCTAATGAAAAACTGTTTTTT
CDR3: CASSTLPGANEKLFF
J: TRBJ1-4
D: .
V: TRBV18
size: .

DNA: TGTGCCTGGCGGACAAGCTCTGGAAACACCATATATTTT
CDR3: CAWRTSSGNTIYF
J: TRBJ1-3
D: .
V: TRBV30
size: .